By frequency, the clone carrying this T cell receptor beta chain registers medium-sized. What it binds is not known. This sample is part of a study of CD8 T cells in cerebrospinal fluid in Alzheimer's disease. Study-level results: No causal link between EBV and Alzheimer's follows from EBV-specific cerebrospinal fluid TCRs, authors warned. The largest CSF clone was proportionally bigger in mild cognitive impairment or Alzheimer's disease than controls.

Germline lookup yields CDR1 SGHRS and CDR2 YFSETQ. CDR3 length equals 13 residues. All participants were free of acute infectious disease and in good physical condition. TCRdb re-called the 10x single-cell sequencing reads and shows each CDR3 protein once, DNA omitted. The sample table includes about 1,000 distinct CDR3 sequences. The sequence was obtained from a human donor in good health. The chain carries TRBV5-1 and TRBJ2-3; TCRdb gives TRBD1 as the D gene, but with no DNA this cannot be confirmed. What was sequenced was cerebrospinal fluid. CDR3 protein: CASGDRNTDTQYF.